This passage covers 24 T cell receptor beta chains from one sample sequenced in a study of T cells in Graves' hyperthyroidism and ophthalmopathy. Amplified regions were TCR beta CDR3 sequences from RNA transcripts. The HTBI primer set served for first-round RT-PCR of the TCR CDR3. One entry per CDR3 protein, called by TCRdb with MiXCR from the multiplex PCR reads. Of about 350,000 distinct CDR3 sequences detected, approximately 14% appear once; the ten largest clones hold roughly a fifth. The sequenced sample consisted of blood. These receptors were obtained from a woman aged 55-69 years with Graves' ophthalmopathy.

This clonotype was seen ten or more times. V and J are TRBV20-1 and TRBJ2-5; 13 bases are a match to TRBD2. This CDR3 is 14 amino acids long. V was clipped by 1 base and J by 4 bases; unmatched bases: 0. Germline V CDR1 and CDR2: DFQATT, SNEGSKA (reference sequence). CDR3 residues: CSARGLAGGETQYF. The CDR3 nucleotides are TGCAGTGCTAGAGGACTAGCGGGAGGAGAGACCCAGTACTTC.

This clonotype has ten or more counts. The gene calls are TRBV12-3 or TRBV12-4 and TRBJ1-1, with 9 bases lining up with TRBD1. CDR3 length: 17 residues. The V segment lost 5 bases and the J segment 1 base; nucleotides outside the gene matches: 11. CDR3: CASSPIRDRAWNTEAFF. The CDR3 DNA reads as TGTGCCAGCAGTCCCATCCGGGACAGGGCATGGAACACTGAAGCTTTCTTT.

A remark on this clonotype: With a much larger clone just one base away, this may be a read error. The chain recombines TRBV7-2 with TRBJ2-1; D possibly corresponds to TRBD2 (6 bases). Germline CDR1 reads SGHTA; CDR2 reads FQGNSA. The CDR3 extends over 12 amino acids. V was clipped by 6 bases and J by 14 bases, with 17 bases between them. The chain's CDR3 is CASSRPPGLEFF. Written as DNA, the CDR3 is TGTGCCAGCAGTCGACCTCCGGGACTTGAGTTCTTC.

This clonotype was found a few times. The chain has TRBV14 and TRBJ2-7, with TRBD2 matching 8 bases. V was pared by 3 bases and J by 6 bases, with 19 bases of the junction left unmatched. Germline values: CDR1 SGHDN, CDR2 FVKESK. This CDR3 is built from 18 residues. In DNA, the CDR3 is TGTGCCAGCAGCCATAGGCCGTTGTTTGAGGCGGGAGGTCTCGAGCAGTACTTC. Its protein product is CASSHRPLFEAGGLEQYF.

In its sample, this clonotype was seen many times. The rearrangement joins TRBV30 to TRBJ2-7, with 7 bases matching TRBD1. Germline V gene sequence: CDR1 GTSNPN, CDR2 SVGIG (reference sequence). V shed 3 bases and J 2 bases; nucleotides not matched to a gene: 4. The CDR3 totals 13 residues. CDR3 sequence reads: CAWRQGTAYEQYF. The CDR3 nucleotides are TGTGCCTGGAGACAGGGGACCGCCTACGAGCAGTACTTC.

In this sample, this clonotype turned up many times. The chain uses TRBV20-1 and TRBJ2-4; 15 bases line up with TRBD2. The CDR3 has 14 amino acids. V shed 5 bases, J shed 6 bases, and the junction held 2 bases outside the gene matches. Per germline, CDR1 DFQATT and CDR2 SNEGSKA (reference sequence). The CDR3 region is CSAPGLAGGNIQYF. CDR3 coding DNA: TGCAGTGCTCCGGGACTAGCGGGAGGAAACATTCAGTACTTC.

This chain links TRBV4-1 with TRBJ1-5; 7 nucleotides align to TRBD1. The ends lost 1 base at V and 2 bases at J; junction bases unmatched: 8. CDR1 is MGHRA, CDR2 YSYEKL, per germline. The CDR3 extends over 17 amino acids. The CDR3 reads CASSQGGRGIGNQPQHF. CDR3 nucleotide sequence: TGCGCCAGCAGCCAAGGTGGCAGGGGGATTGGCAATCAGCCCCAGCATTTT.

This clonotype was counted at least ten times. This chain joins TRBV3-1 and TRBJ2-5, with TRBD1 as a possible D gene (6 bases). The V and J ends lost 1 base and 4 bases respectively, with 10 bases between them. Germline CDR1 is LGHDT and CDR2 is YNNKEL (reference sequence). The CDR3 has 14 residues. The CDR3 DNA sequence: TGTGCCAGCAGCCAAGTTATCAGGGGAGAGACCCAGTACTTC. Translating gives CASSQVIRGETQYF.

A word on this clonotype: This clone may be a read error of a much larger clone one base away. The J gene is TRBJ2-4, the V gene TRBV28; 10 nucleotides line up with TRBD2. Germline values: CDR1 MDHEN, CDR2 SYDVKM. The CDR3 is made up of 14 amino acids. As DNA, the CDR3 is TGTGCCAGCAGCCCCCAGCGGGAGGGAAACACTCAGTACTTC. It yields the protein CASSPQREGNTQYF. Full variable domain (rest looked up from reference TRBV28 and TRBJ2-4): DVKVTQSSRYLVKRTGEKVFLECVQDMDHENMFWYRQDPGLGLRLIYFSYDVKMKEKGDIPEGYSVSREKKERFSLILESASTNQTSMYLCASSPQREGNTQYFGAGTRLSVL.

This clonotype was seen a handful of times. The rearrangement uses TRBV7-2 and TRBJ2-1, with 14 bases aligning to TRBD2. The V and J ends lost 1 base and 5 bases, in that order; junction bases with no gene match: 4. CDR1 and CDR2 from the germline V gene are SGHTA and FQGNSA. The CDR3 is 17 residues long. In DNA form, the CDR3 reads TGTGCCAGCAGCTTAGGTGGGACTAGCGGGGGTCACAATGAGCAGTTCTTC. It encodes CASSLGGTSGGHNEQFF.

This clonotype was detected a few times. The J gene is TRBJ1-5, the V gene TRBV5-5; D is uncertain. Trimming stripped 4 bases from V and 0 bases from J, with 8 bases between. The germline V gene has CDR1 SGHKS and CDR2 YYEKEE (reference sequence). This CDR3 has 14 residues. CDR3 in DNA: TGTGCCAGCAGCCCGGACTTTAGCAATCAGCCCCAGCATTTT. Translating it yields CASSPDFSNQPQHF.

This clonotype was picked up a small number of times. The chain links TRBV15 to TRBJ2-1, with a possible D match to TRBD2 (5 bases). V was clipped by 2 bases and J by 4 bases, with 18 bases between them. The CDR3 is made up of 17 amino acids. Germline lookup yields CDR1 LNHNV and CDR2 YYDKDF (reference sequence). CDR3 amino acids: CATSRTPDSPAYNEQFF. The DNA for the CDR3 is TGTGCCACCAGCAGAACCCCGGACTCGCCAGCGTACAATGAGCAGTTCTTC.

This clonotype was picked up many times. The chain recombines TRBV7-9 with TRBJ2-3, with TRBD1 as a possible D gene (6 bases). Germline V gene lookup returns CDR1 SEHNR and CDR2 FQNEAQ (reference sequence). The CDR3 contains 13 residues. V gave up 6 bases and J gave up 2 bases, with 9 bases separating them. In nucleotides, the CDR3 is TGTGCCAGCAGGTGGACAGCCACAGATACGCAGTATTTT. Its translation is CASRWTATDTQYF.

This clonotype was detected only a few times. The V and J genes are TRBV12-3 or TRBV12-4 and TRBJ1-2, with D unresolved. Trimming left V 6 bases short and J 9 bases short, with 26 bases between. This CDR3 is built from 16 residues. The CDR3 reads CASRSGRTTRRSSYTF. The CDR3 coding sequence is TGTGCCAGCAGGTCTGGAAGAACAACGAGGAGGAGTAGCTACACCTTC.

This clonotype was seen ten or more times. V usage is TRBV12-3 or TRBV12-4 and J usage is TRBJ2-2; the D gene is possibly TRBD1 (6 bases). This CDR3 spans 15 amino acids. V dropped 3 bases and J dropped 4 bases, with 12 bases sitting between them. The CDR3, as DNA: TGTGCCAGCAGTTTTGCAGGGGCGAGCACCGGGGAGCTGTTTTTT. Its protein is CASSFAGASTGELFF.

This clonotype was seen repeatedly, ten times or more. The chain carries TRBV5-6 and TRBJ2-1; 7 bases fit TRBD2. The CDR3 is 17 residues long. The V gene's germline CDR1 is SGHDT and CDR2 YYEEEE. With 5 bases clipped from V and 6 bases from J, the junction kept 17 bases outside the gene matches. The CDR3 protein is CASRRGGLSDKSNEQFF. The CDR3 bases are TGTGCCAGCAGGCGGGGAGGGTTGAGCGATAAGTCCAATGAGCAGTTCTTC.

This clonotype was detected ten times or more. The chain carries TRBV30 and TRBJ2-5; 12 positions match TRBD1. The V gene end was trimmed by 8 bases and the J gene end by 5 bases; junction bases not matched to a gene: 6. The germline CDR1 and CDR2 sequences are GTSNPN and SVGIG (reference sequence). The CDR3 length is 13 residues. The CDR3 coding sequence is TGTGCCCGGGGGACAGGGGGCGGGGAGACCCAGTACTTC. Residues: CARGTGGGETQYF.

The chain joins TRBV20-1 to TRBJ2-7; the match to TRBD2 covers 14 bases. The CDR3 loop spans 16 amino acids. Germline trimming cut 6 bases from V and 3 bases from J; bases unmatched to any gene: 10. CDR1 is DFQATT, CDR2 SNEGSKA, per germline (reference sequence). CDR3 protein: CSANPTSGRGHYEQYF. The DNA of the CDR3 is TGCAGTGCCAACCCGACTAGCGGGAGGGGGCACTACGAGCAGTACTTC.

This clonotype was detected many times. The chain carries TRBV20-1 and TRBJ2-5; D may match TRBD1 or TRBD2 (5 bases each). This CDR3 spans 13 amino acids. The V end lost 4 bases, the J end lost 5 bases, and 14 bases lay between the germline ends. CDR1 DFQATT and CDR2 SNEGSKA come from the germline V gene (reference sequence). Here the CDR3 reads CSATGTQKETQYF. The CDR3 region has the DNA TGCAGTGCTACCGGGACCCAGAAGGAGACCCAGTACTTC.

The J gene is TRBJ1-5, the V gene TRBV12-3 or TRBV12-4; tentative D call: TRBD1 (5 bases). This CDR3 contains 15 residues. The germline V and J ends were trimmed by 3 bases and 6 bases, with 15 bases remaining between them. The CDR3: CASSFVRGDGQPQHF. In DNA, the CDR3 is TGTGCCAGCAGTTTTGTCCGGGGGGACGGTCAGCCCCAGCATTTT.

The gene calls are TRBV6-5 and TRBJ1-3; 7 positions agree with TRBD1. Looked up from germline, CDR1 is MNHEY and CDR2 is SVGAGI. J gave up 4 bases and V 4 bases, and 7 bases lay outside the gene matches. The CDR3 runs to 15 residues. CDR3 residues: CASSSLGTDGNTIYF. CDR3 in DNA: TGTGCCAGCAGTTCTCTCGGGACAGACGGAAACACCATATATTTT.

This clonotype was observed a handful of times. This CDR3 is CSVTSGNNYEQYF. DNA of the CDR3: TGCAGCGTTACTAGCGGGAACAACTACGAGCAGTACTTC. The chain employs TRBV29-1 and TRBJ2-7; 10 bases line up with TRBD2. The V segment lost 5 bases and the J segment 3 bases; nucleotides outside the gene matches: 4. Germline CDR1 and CDR2: SQVTM and ANQGSEA. The CDR3 runs 13 residues.

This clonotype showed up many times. The chain's CDR3 is CASSLDGASAKNIQYF. In nucleotides, the CDR3 is TGCGCCAGCAGCTTGGATGGGGCCAGTGCCAAAAACATTCAGTACTTC. V usage is TRBV5-1 and J usage is TRBJ2-4; D perhaps matches TRBD1 (5 bases). Trimming stripped 0 bases from V and 1 base from J, with 11 bases between. Germline V CDR1 and CDR2: SGHRS, YFSETQ. The length of the CDR3 is 16 residues. Combining the CDR3 with reference TRBV5-1 and TRBJ2-4 gives the whole variable domain KAGVTQTPRYLIKTRGQQVTLSCSPISGHRSVSWYQQTPGQGLQFLFEYFSETQRNKGNFPGRFSGRQFSNSRSEMNVSTLELGDSALYLCASSLDGASAKNIQYFGAGTRLSVL.

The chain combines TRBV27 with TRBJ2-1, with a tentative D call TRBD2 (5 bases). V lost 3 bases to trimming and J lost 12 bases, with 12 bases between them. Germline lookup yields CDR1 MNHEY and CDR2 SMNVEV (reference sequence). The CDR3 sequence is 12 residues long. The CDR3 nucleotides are TGTGCCAGCAGTTTGCCGGGGTTCGGGCAGTTCTTC. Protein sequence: CASSLPGFGQFF.